This entry lists 11 T cell receptor beta chains sequenced from one sample in a study of T cells expressing NK-cell markers. From the 5' RACE reads, TCRdb lists one entry per CDR3 protein and no DNA. The sample yields roughly 430,000 distinct CDR3 sequences, of which the top ten take up about 7.3%. Material: blood T cells: a sorted CD56 or NKG2C T cell subset, CD4+ or CD8+ T cells, or bulk PBMC T cells (not recorded which). Receptors were obtained from a woman between 18 and 70 years old in good health.

The V call is TRBV7-2, the J call TRBJ2-7. Germline-derived CDR1 and CDR2 are SGHTA and FQGNSA. CDR3 length equals 12 residues. The CDR3 spells CASSPLYSEQYF. The full variable domain, in which reference TRBV7-2 and TRBJ2-7 provide the parts outside the CDR3, is GAGVSQSPSNKVTEKGKDVELRCDPISGHTALYWYRQSLGQGLEFLIYFQGNSAPDKSGLPSDRFSAERTGGSVSTLTIQRTQQEDSAVYLCASSPLYSEQYFGPGTRLTVT.

V is TRBV25-1 and J is TRBJ1-2. The germline V gene encodes CDR1 MGHDK and CDR2 SYGVNS. The CDR3 has 14 amino acids. The CDR3 sequence is CATSPWGENYGYTF.

The genes are TRBV5-1 and TRBJ2-3; TCRdb reports TRBD2, a call that lacks DNA to check it against. The CDR3 loop spans 14 amino acids. Germline CDR1 reads SGHRS; CDR2 reads YFSETQ. This chain's CDR3 is CASKTAGGADTQYF.

The chain uses TRBV2 and TRBJ2-7. The CDR3 is 13 residues long. The germline gives CDR1 SNHLY, CDR2 FYNNEI. The CDR3 sequence: CASTLQGSYEQYF.

The CDR3 sequence: CASRYRVPYTDTQYF. V usage is TRBV2 and J usage is TRBJ2-3; TCRdb returns TRBD1, unconfirmable since there is no DNA. This CDR3 spans 15 amino acids. CDR1 is SNHLY and CDR2 is FYNNEI in the germline V gene.

The J gene is TRBJ2-5, the V gene TRBV27; TCRdb returns TRBD1, unconfirmable since there is no DNA. The germline gives CDR1 MNHEY, CDR2 SMNVEV (reference sequence). The CDR3 runs to 13 residues. CDR3 region: CASGTVGQETQYF.

The chain has TRBV12-3 or TRBV12-4 and TRBJ1-2; the TCRdb D gene call, TRBD1, has no DNA to confirm it. This CDR3 contains 14 residues. The chain's CDR3 is CASTGTGIVDGYTF.

The chain carries TRBV7-3 and TRBJ1-1. This CDR3 is 13 amino acids long. The germline gives CDR1 SGHTA, CDR2 FQGTGA. CDR3 loop: CASSLVQNTEAFF.

The genes are TRBV7-8 and TRBJ2-1; the TCRdb D gene call, TRBD1, has no DNA to confirm it. There are 15 residues in the CDR3. The V gene's germline CDR1 is SGHVS and CDR2 FQNEAQ. The CDR3: CASSQGQGLNNEQFF.

The CDR3 sequence is CASSRQGWAETFF. This chain joins TRBV6-1 and TRBJ1-1; the TCRdb call, TRBD1, lacks DNA for checking. The CDR3 has 13 amino acids. CDR1 MNHNS and CDR2 SASEGT come from the germline V gene.

The chain links TRBV7-2 to TRBJ2-5; the D gene TCRdb calls, TRBD2, cannot be checked with no DNA. In germline, CDR1 is SGHTA, CDR2 FQGNSA. The CDR3 spans 16 residues. The CDR3 protein is CASSLAWGTSGETQYF.